This record covers a single TCR beta chain. The clone's antigen remains unknown. Nothing much larger sits one base from this clone, and base qualities are not available. This record comes from a study of T cell responses to AZD1222 COVID-19 vaccine (dated by TCRdb to the early 2020s). With regard to the full study: Because spike-specific TCR depth and breadth did not differ between the two schedules, AZD1222 recipients who got a second dose at roughly 4 weeks were pooled with those who got a second dose at roughly 12 weeks. Trial participants were enrolled into age subgroups of 18-55, 56-69 and 70-plus years, which contained approximately 150, 28 and 58 TCR-sequenced participants, respectively. TCR sequencing was performed for 230 to 250 trial participants, of whom around 210 were given two doses of AZD1222 and around 26 were given two doses of MenACWY control vaccine.

The CDR3 regions of human TCRbeta chains were analyzed by immunosequencing. Under the source paper's analysis protocol: TCRs in the repertoires were matched against a reference library of SARS-CoV-2-specific TCRs that had been generated with the MIRA antigen-specificity platform. Breadth was defined as the fraction of unique TCRs that were SARS-CoV-2-associated, and depth was defined as the fraction of total T cells that were SARS-CoV-2-associated. Using the MIRA data, each spike-specific TCR was mapped to the spike region that the TCR reacts to and placed in a CD4 or CD8 class. Log10-transformed breadth and depth values were compared by one-way ANOVA with Sidak's multiple comparisons tests. Not all clones reach the TCRdb copy of this immuneACCESS table, which keeps in-frame sequences only. Checked studies attribute under half of the gap to unresolved V genes and leave the rest unexplained. V and J calls and clone size are as listed in that table; D and trimming were resolved from the DNA. The sample includes about 100,000 clones, with roughly nine tenths observed a single time. The leading ten clones occupy about a sixth of the sample.

V lost 2 bases and J lost 4 bases, and the count of bases not matched to a germline gene is 3. The germline V gene (reference sequence) yields GTSNPN for CDR1 and SVGIG for CDR2. From its cysteine to its phenylalanine, the CDR3 spans 14 amino acids. Only the CDR3 portion is preserved as DNA: 42 bases, with reading frame beginning at the first base. The time point label of this sample denotes: baseline before first vaccination. The vaccinee samples were drawn from two UK trials, COV001 and COV002, one of which was a single-blind randomized controlled phase 2/3 trial testing AZD1222 (ChAdOx1 nCoV-19) in healthy adults. For TCRbeta chain sequencing, PBMC samples from trial participants were taken at day 0 and at day 28 after the second dose. Broad study findings and their caveats: A significant rise in spike-specific TCR breadth and depth was observed after two AZD1222 doses relative to day 0 and relative to MenACWY recipients. Reportedly, almost half of the unique spike-specific TCRs recognized epitopes lying outside the regions that are mutated in the B.1.351 and B.1.1.7 variants. In the small 56-69-year group, the increase in depth fell short of significance, most likely because of low power. Participants were mostly white British and included more females than males, and it was suggested by the authors that clonal diversity may have been underestimated. No day 14 peak-response samples were available, so repertoires were characterized only after the peak T cell response. The whole spike protein was spanned by vaccine-associated CD4 TCRs, and dominant responses were seen in regions 160-218 and 743-854. Only five or six AZD1222 recipients were SARS-CoV-2 seropositive at baseline, limiting conclusions about previously exposed vaccinees.

This TCR was recovered from an adult in good health. The rearrangement joined TRBV30 to TRBJ1-4, with TRBD1 matching 8 junction bases. Source: peripheral blood, taken on day 0 of AZD1222 vaccination. The nucleotide sequence is given as TGTGCCTGGAGTTCACAGGGGGTTAATGAAAAACTGTTTTTT. Translated, it gives CAWSSQGVNEKLFF.